The T cell receptor (beta chain) described here comes from a study of molecular identifiers for immune sequencing clone quantification. The CDR3 covers 15 residues. CDR1 SQVTM and CDR2 ANQGSEA come from the germline V gene. Note on this clonotype: This may arise from a read error, as a much more abundant clone is one base away.

TCRdb reanalysed the PCR reads using MiXCR and keeps one entry per CDR3 protein. This repertoire shows a few hundred thousand distinct CDR3 sequences, 25% found once; its top ten account for 0.7% to 0.9%. The TCR sequence derives from a human donor in good health. Some libraries in this study had Jurkat cell RNA spiked in. The chain joins TRBV29-1 to TRBJ1-2; TRBD1 aligns across 8 bases. The sequenced sample consisted of naive CD8+ T cells from blood, with Jurkat cell RNA spiked in. As to subset: FACS-sorted CD8+CD4-CCR7+CD45RA+ naive T cells. The chain's CDR3 is CGVVGLDRVDYGYTF. The CDR3 DNA sequence: TGCGGCGTTGTAGGATTGGACAGGGTTGACTATGGCTACACCTTC.